This T cell receptor (beta chain) comes out of a study of blood T cell repertoires in COVID-19. V lost 4 bases to trimming and J lost 4 bases, with 19 bases between them. The CDR3 extends over 16 amino acids. Germline-derived CDR1 and CDR2 are LGHDT and YNNKEL (reference sequence). Some clones are missing from TCRdb's copy, which holds only in-frame ones; the method was immunoSEQ multiplex PCR. The sample comprises 390,000 or so clones, approximately 90% of which are singletons, and approximately 10% rests with the top ten. This TCR was sampled from a woman aged 50 to 60 who had recovered from COVID-19. Sequencing was done on a sample of PBMCs or T cells enriched from blood (not recorded which). The chain recombines TRBV3-1 (or the pseudogene TRBV3-2) with TRBJ1-2; TRBD1 is a possible D gene (6 bases). The CDR3 sequence: CASSRITGHRAYGYTF. The CDR3 nucleotides read TGTGCCAGCAGCCGAATTACAGGGCACCGGGCCTATGGCTACACCTTC.